Following are 7 T cell receptor beta chains from one sample sequenced in a study of CD8+CD57+ T cells in acquired aplastic anemia (dated by TCRdb to the late 2010s). Expansion of CD8+CD57+ cells had been shown by flow cytometry in the patients chosen for sequencing. The sample was run on an Illumina HiSeq 2000. Genomic DNA served as template for TCR beta VDJ combination and CDR3 sequence profiling. TCRdb's own reprocessing of the public reads used fastp at Q25 and MiXCR and kept productive beta chains. Records with the same CDR3 protein are collapsed into one entry carrying the most frequent genes and DNA. The sample contains 200,000 or so distinct CDR3 sequences, around half of them found a single time. Around a tenth of the sample comes from the top ten. Sequenced: sorted CD4+, CD8+, or CD8+CD57+ T cells (not recorded which) from PBMCs. These receptor sequences come from a human donor with aplastic anemia.

This clonotype came up many times. The J gene is TRBJ2-7, the V gene TRBV12-3 or TRBV12-4; 12 bases align to TRBD2. The CDR3 has 14 residues. Trimming at V came to 6 bases and at J to 7 bases, leaving 7 bases not matched to a gene. This CDR3 is CASRRGLAGREQYF. In DNA, the CDR3 is TGTGCCAGCAGACGAGGACTAGCGGGAAGGGAGCAGTACTTC.

The genes are TRBV2 and TRBJ1-5; maybe TRBD1 (5 bases). CDR1 is SNHLY, CDR2 FYNNEI, per germline. CDR3 size: 14 residues. Trimming removed 5 bases from V and 7 bases from J, with 15 bases in between. CDR3 in amino acids: CASSIGVAGQPQHF. The DNA of the CDR3 is TGTGCCAGCAGTATCGGGGTTGCAGGGCAGCCCCAGCATTTT.

This clonotype was counted a single time. The V gene is TRBV20-1, the J gene TRBJ2-1; D gene uncertain. Looked up from germline, CDR1 is DFQATT and CDR2 is SNEGSKA (reference sequence). V was trimmed by 5 bases and J by 2 bases, leaving 13 bases between them. The CDR3 has 14 amino acids. DNA for the CDR3: TGCAGTGCTTTAACTGTCACAACCTACAATGAGCAGTTCTTC. Protein: CSALTVTTYNEQFF.

Note on this clonotype: At one end, the junction sequence differs from germline, possibly due to a read error. The chain links TRBV7-7 to TRBJ2-3; D not resolved. Germline values: CDR1 SSHAT, CDR2 FNYEAQ (reference sequence). The CDR3 has 13 residues. CDR3 sequence: CASSLSVADTQYF. CDR3 nucleotide sequence: TGTGCTAGCAGCTTAAGTGTTGCAGATACGCAGTATTTT.

This clonotype has ten or more counts. CDR3 in amino acids: CATSDALATRNNEQFF. The CDR3, as DNA: TGTGCCACCAGTGATGCCCTAGCCACGAGAAACAATGAGCAGTTCTTC. The chain couples TRBV24-1 to TRBJ2-1, with D perhaps TRBD2 (5 bases). CDR3 length equals 16 residues. The V and J ends lost 3 bases and 5 bases respectively, with 16 bases between them. Germline V lookup: CDR1 KGHDR, CDR2 SFDVKD.

This clonotype was counted a single time. The rearrangement links TRBV19 to TRBJ1-1; D uncertain. CDR1 and CDR2 from the germline V gene are LNHDA and SQIVND (reference sequence). This CDR3 is 13 amino acids long. V was clipped by 4 bases and J by 2 bases, with 8 bases between them. Here the CDR3 reads CASSKVGNTEAFF. In DNA form, the CDR3 reads TGTGCCAGTAGTAAGGTGGGTAACACTGAAGCTTTCTTT.

This chain links TRBV5-1 with TRBJ2-1; the D is unclear. CDR1 and CDR2 (germline): SGHRS, YFSETQ. The CDR3 is 10 amino acids. Trimming left V 5 bases short and J 7 bases short, with 4 bases between. CDR3 in amino acids: CASRPNEQFF. CDR3 bases: TGCGCCAGCAGGCCTAATGAGCAGTTCTTC.